The rows below give T cell receptor beta chains drawn from one sample of a study of blood T cell repertoires in COVID-19. Here immunoSEQ multiplex PCR was the method, and the copy in TCRdb shows in-frame clones only, minus some. The sample has 210,000 or so clones; approximately 78% are singletons. Sequencing was done on a sample of peripheral blood. Receptor source: a woman older than 75 with active or convalescent COVID-19. Each CDR3 is given with its conserved first and last residue. The D gene is left open where the match is weak. Clone size, where shown, is once, few, many, or a class for clones that have expanded.

J gene: TRBJ2-3
V gene: TRBV5-5
D gene: TRBD1
clone size: NA
CDR3 DNA: TGTGCCAGCAGCTTGGCCCCAAACAGGGGGTACACAGATACGCAGTATTTT
CDR3 protein: CASSLAPNRGYTDTQYF

J gene: TRBJ1-3
V gene: TRBV3-1/TRBV3-2
D gene: NA
clone size: NA
CDR3 DNA: TGTGCCAGCAGCCAAGAAAACAGGTTTTACTCTGGAAACACCATATATTTT
CDR3 protein: CASSQENRFYSGNTIYF

J gene: TRBJ1-3
V gene: TRBV30
D gene: NA
clone size: few
CDR3 DNA: TGTGCCTGGAATAGTAACTCTGGAAACACCATATATTTT
CDR3 protein: CAWNSNSGNTIYF

J gene: TRBJ1-5
V gene: TRBV7-9
D gene: TRBD1
clone size: NA
CDR3 DNA: TGTGCCAGCAGCGCCGGCGGACAGGGTAGCAATCAGCCCCAGCATTTT
CDR3 protein: CASSAGGQGSNQPQHF

J gene: TRBJ1-1
V gene: TRBV6-2/TRBV6-3
D gene: TRBD1
clone size: NA
CDR3 DNA: TGTGCCAGCAGTTATCAGGGGGCCGTCACTGAAGCTTTCTTT
CDR3 protein: CASSYQGAVTEAFF

J gene: TRBJ2-5
V gene: TRBV29-1
D gene: TRBD2
clone size: NA
CDR3 DNA: TGCAGCGTCGAACTAGCGGGGGACCTAAAAGAGACCCAGTACTTC
CDR3 protein: CSVELAGDLKETQYF

J gene: TRBJ2-5
V gene: TRBV9
D gene: TRBD2
clone size: NA
CDR3 DNA: TGTGCCAGCAGCGTAGCTTTGACTAGCGGAGAAGAGACCCAGTACTTC
CDR3 protein: CASSVALTSGEETQYF

J gene: TRBJ2-2
V gene: TRBV2
D gene: TRBD1
clone size: NA
CDR3 DNA: TGTGCCTCAAAAGACAGGGGCAACACCGGGGAGCTGTTTTTT
CDR3 protein: CASKDRGNTGELFF

J gene: TRBJ2-5
V gene: TRBV5-1
D gene: NA
clone size: NA
CDR3 DNA: TGCGCCAGCAGCCAGGCGCGGGGTTCGTACCAAGAGACCCAGTACTTC
CDR3 protein: CASSQARGSYQETQYF

J gene: TRBJ1-1
V gene: TRBV2
D gene: NA
clone size: NA
CDR3 DNA: TGTGCCAGCAGACCCCGTCGGGACACTGAAGCTTTCTTT
CDR3 protein: CASRPRRDTEAFF

J gene: TRBJ2-2
V gene: TRBV7-6
D gene: TRBD1
clone size: NA
CDR3 DNA: TGTGCCAGCAGCTCAGCAACAGGGGGCTTTTTTCACGGGGAGCTGTTTTTT
CDR3 protein: CASSSATGGFFHGELFF

J gene: TRBJ2-6
V gene: TRBV28
D gene: TRBD1
clone size: NA
CDR3 DNA: TGTGCCAGCAGTTGGACAGGGGTCTCTGGGGCCAACGTCCTGACTTTC
CDR3 protein: CASSWTGVSGANVLTF

J gene: TRBJ1-1
V gene: TRBV7-9
D gene: NA
clone size: NA
CDR3 DNA: TGTGCTGGAGGGTCTGTGAACGCTGAAGCTTTCTTT
CDR3 protein: CAGGSVNAEAFF

J gene: TRBJ2-3
V gene: TRBV29-1
D gene: TRBD1
clone size: NA
CDR3 DNA: TGCAGCGTTGGACGGGACAGTCGCACAGATACGCAGTATTTT
CDR3 protein: CSVGRDSRTDTQYF

J gene: TRBJ2-3
V gene: TRBV11-2
D gene: NA
clone size: NA
CDR3 DNA: TGTGCCAGCAGCTTATTGTCAGGGGCTTTCAACGAGGATACGCAGTATTTT
CDR3 protein: CASSLLSGAFNEDTQYF

J gene: TRBJ2-7
V gene: TRBV6-6
D gene: NA
clone size: once
CDR3 DNA: TGTGCCAGCACCGGGTCCTACGAGCAGTACTTC
CDR3 protein: CASTGSYEQYF

J gene: TRBJ2-7
V gene: TRBV5-5
D gene: TRBD2
clone size: few
CDR3 DNA: TGTGCCAGCAGCTTGGAAGCGGGGGTTTACGAGCAGTACTTC
CDR3 protein: CASSLEAGVYEQYF

J gene: TRBJ2-5
V gene: TRBV6-2/TRBV6-3
D gene: NA
clone size: NA
CDR3 DNA: TGTGCCAGCAGTTACTTTGGCGGGGTATCACACTTC
CDR3 protein: CASSYFGGVSHF

J gene: TRBJ1-2
V gene: TRBV11-2
D gene: NA
clone size: NA
CDR3 DNA: TGTGCCAGCAGCTTCAGGGCTGGCTACACCTTC
CDR3 protein: CASSFRAGYTF

J gene: TRBJ1-1
V gene: TRBV5-1
D gene: TRBD1
clone size: NA
CDR3 DNA: TGCGCCAGCAGCTTGGCGGGACAGGGGACTGAAGCTTTCTTT
CDR3 protein: CASSLAGQGTEAFF

J gene: TRBJ2-4
V gene: TRBV7-9
D gene: TRBD1
clone size: NA
CDR3 DNA: TGTGCCAGCAGCTTAGCTGGACAGGGCGCTACGCTAGCCAAAAACATTCAGTACTTC
CDR3 protein: CASSLAGQGATLAKNIQYF

J gene: TRBJ1-1
V gene: TRBV7-3
D gene: NA
clone size: NA
CDR3 DNA: TGTGCCAGCAGCCTCAGAGGTGGCACTGAAGCTTTCTTT
CDR3 protein: CASSLRGGTEAFF

J gene: TRBJ1-3
V gene: TRBV5-4
D gene: NA
clone size: NA
CDR3 DNA: TGTGCCAGCAGCTTGAGTCAGGCTGCTGGAAACACCATATATTTT
CDR3 protein: CASSLSQAAGNTIYF

J gene: TRBJ1-2
V gene: TRBV11-2
D gene: NA
clone size: NA
CDR3 DNA: TGTGCCAGCAGCTTAGTCGGGGGAAGGTATGGCTACACCTTC
CDR3 protein: CASSLVGGRYGYTF

J gene: TRBJ2-1
V gene: TRBV18
D gene: NA
clone size: NA
CDR3 DNA: TGTGCCAGCTCAGGAGGGGGCAACTATAATGAGCAGTTCTTC
CDR3 protein: CASSGGGNYNEQFF

J gene: TRBJ1-1
V gene: TRBV6-5
D gene: NA
clone size: NA
CDR3 DNA: TGTGCCAGCAATCAACTTAGCCGGAACACTGAAGCTTTCTTT
CDR3 protein: CASNQLSRNTEAFF

J gene: TRBJ2-7
V gene: TRBV4-1
D gene: NA
clone size: NA
CDR3 DNA: TGCGCCAGCAGCCTAGCACCGAACTACGAGCAGTACTTC
CDR3 protein: CASSLAPNYEQYF

J gene: TRBJ1-1
V gene: TRBV28
D gene: NA
clone size: NA
CDR3 DNA: TGTGCCAGCAGTACAGGGAGCACTGAAGCTTTCTTT
CDR3 protein: CASSTGSTEAFF

J gene: TRBJ1-3
V gene: TRBV5-1
D gene: NA
clone size: NA
CDR3 DNA: TGCGCCAGCAGGGATGCGTCGGGTGGAAACACCATATATTTT
CDR3 protein: CASRDASGGNTIYF

J gene: TRBJ1-4
V gene: TRBV28
D gene: NA
clone size: NA
CDR3 DNA: TGTGCCAGCAGTACCGGACAGCCAACTAATGAAAAACTGTTTTTT
CDR3 protein: CASSTGQPTNEKLFF

J gene: TRBJ1-3
V gene: TRBV7-9
D gene: NA
clone size: NA
CDR3 DNA: TGTGCCAGCAGCCCGTTTCTCGCGACAGCCAAGTTCTCTGGAAACACCATATATTTT
CDR3 protein: CASSPFLATAKFSGNTIYF

J gene: TRBJ2-7
V gene: TRBV18
D gene: NA
clone size: few
CDR3 DNA: TGTGCCAGCTCACCACGGACTAACGAGCAGTACTTC
CDR3 protein: CASSPRTNEQYF

J gene: TRBJ2-3
V gene: TRBV24-1
D gene: TRBD2
clone size: NA
CDR3 DNA: TGTGCCACCAGTGATCCACCAAAGGGACTAGCGGGGGATGGGACGCAGTATTTT
CDR3 protein: CATSDPPKGLAGDGTQYF

J gene: TRBJ2-7
V gene: TRBV7-9
D gene: TRBD1
clone size: NA
CDR3 DNA: TGTGCCAGCAGCACCACGGGACAGAAATCTTCCTACGAGCAGTACTTC
CDR3 protein: CASSTTGQKSSYEQYF

J gene: TRBJ1-1
V gene: TRBV5-1
D gene: TRBD1
clone size: NA
CDR3 DNA: TGCGCCAGCAGCTTGGTGACAGGGGCGAACACTGAAGCTTTCTTT
CDR3 protein: CASSLVTGANTEAFF

J gene: TRBJ2-1
V gene: TRBV19
D gene: TRBD2
clone size: NA
CDR3 DNA: TGTGCCAGTAGTGCTCGACTACTAGCGGGGGGGCTAAATGAGCAGTTCTTC
CDR3 protein: CASSARLLAGGLNEQFF

J gene: TRBJ1-3
V gene: TRBV3-1/TRBV3-2
D gene: NA
clone size: NA
CDR3 DNA: TGTGCCAGCAGTACCGCGTCTGGGAGTTTAAACACCATATATTTT
CDR3 protein: CASSTASGSLNTIYF

J gene: TRBJ1-3
V gene: TRBV28
D gene: NA
clone size: once
CDR3 DNA: TGTGCCAGCAGGAATATTTACTTTTCGGGAAACACCATATATTTT
CDR3 protein: CASRNIYFSGNTIYF

J gene: TRBJ1-3
V gene: TRBV5-1
D gene: NA
clone size: NA
CDR3 DNA: TGCGCCAGCAGCTTGGATGAGGCAGGAAACACCATATATTTT
CDR3 protein: CASSLDEAGNTIYF

J gene: TRBJ1-2
V gene: TRBV29-1
D gene: TRBD1
clone size: NA
CDR3 DNA: TGCAGCGTTGGGGGCCGGGACAGGGTCTATGGCTACACCTTC
CDR3 protein: CSVGGRDRVYGYTF

J gene: TRBJ1-1
V gene: TRBV11-2
D gene: NA
clone size: NA
CDR3 DNA: TGTGCCAGCAGCTTAAGCCCCGGTAACACTGAAGCTTTCTTT
CDR3 protein: CASSLSPGNTEAFF

J gene: TRBJ1-4
V gene: TRBV2
D gene: NA
clone size: few
CDR3 DNA: TGTGCCAGCAGAGACCCCCGAGGGCTTAATGAAAAACTGTTTTTT
CDR3 protein: CASRDPRGLNEKLFF

J gene: TRBJ1-4
V gene: TRBV28
D gene: TRBD1
clone size: NA
CDR3 DNA: TGTGCCAGCAGTTTTCTCGGACAGGGAGGTAATGAAAAACTGTTTTTT
CDR3 protein: CASSFLGQGGNEKLFF

J gene: TRBJ1-2
V gene: TRBV7-2
D gene: NA
clone size: NA
CDR3 DNA: TGTGCCAGCAGCCCCCAGCCACAGGCGACCGATGGCTACACCTTC
CDR3 protein: CASSPQPQATDGYTF

J gene: TRBJ1-1
V gene: TRBV6-5
D gene: NA
clone size: NA
CDR3 DNA: TGTGCCAGCAGTTACGGGGGGGCCTACATGAACACTGAAGCTTTCTTT
CDR3 protein: CASSYGGAYMNTEAFF

J gene: TRBJ2-7
V gene: TRBV2
D gene: TRBD1
clone size: NA
CDR3 DNA: TGTGCCAGCACGAGACAGGGCTTCCTGGGCGAGCAGTACTTC
CDR3 protein: CASTRQGFLGEQYF

J gene: TRBJ2-3
V gene: TRBV3-1/TRBV3-2
D gene: TRBD2
clone size: once
CDR3 DNA: TGTGCCAGCAGCCAAGAGGAATCGAGCGGGGGGGCCGGAGATACGCAGTATTTT
CDR3 protein: CASSQEESSGGAGDTQYF

J gene: TRBJ1-6
V gene: TRBV27
D gene: TRBD1
clone size: NA
CDR3 DNA: TGTGCCAGCAGTTTGGCAGGGGGAAGATCACCCCTCCACTTT
CDR3 protein: CASSLAGGRSPLHF